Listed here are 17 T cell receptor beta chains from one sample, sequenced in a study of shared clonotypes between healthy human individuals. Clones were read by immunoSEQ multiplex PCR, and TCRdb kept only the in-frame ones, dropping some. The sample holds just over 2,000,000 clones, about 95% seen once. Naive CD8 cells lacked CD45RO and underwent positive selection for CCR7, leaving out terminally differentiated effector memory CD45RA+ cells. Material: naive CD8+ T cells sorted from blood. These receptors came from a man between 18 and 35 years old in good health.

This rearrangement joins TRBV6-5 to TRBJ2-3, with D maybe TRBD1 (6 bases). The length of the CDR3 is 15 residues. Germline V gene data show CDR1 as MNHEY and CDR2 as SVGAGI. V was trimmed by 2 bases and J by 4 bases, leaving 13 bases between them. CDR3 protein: CASSYEGVGPDTQYF. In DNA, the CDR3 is TGTGCCAGCAGTTACGAGGGGGTGGGGCCAGATACGCAGTATTTT.

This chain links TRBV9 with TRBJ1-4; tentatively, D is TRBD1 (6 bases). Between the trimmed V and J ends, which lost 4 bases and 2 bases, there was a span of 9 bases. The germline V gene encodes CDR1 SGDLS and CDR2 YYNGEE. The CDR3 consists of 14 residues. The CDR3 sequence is CASSPQGTNEKLFF. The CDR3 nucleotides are TGTGCCAGCAGCCCACAGGGTACTAATGAAAAACTGTTTTTT.

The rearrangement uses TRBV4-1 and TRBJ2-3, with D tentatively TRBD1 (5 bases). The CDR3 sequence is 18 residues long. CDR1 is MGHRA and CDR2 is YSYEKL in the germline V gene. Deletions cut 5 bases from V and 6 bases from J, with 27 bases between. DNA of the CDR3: TGCGCCAGCAGCAGACGCGAGGATAGGGGCACGTATACGGATACGCAGTATTTT. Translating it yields CASSRREDRGTYTDTQYF.

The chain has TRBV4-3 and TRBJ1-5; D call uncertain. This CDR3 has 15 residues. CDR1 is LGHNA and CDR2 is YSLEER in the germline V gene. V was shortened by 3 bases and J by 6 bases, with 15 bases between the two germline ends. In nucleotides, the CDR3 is TGCGCCAGCAGCCAGTCCCTCAGCGGGAGTCAGCCCCAGCATTTT. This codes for CASSQSLSGSQPQHF.

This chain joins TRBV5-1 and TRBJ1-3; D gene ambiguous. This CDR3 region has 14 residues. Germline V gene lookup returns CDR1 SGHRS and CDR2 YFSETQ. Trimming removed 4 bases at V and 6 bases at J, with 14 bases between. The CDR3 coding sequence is TGCGCCAGCAGCCCCGGCGCAGAGGAAAACACCATATATTTT. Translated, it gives CASSPGAEENTIYF.

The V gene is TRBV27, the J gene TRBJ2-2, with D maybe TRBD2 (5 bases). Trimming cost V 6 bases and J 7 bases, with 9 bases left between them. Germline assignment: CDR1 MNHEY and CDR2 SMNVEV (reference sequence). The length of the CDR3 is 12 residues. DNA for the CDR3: TGTGCCAGCAGGGAGGAACACGGGGAGCTGTTTTTT. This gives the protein CASREEHGELFF.

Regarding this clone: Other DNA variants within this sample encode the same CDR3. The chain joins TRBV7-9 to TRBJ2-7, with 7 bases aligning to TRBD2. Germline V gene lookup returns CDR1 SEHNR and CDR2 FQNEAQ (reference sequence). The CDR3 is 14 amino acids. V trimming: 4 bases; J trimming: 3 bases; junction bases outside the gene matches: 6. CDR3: CASSSLAGYYEQYF. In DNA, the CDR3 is TGTGCCAGCAGCTCATTAGCGGGCTACTACGAGCAGTACTTC.

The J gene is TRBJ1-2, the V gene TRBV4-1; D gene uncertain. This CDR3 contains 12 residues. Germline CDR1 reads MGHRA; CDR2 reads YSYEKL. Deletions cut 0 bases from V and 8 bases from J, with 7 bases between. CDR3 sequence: CASSQDQSGYTF. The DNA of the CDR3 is TGCGCCAGCAGCCAAGATCAGAGCGGCTACACCTTC.

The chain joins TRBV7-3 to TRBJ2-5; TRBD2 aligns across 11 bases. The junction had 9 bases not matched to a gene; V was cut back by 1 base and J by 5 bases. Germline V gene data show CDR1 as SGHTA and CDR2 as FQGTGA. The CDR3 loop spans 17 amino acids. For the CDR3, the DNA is TGTGCCAGCAGCTTAAAAGGCGGGGGACTAGCGGTGGAGACCCAGTACTTC. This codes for CASSLKGGGLAVETQYF.

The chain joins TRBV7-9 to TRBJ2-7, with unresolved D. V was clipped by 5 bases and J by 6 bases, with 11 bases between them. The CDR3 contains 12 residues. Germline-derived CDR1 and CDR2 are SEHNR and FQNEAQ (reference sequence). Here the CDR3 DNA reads TGTGCCAGCAGCACATTAGCTGGCGAGCAGTACTTC. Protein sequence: CASSTLAGEQYF. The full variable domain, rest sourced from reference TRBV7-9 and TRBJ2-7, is DTGVSQNPRHKITKRGQNVTFRCDPISEHNRLYWYRQTLGQGPEFLTYFQNEAQLEKSRLLSDRFSAERPKGSFSTLEIQRTEQGDSAMYLCASSTLAGEQYFGPGTRLTVT.

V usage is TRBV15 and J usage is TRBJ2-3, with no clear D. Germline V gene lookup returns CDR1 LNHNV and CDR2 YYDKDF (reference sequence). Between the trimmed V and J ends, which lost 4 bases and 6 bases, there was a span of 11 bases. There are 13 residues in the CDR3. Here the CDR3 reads CATSIPEEDTQYF. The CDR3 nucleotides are TGTGCCACCAGCATCCCAGAGGAGGATACGCAGTATTTT.

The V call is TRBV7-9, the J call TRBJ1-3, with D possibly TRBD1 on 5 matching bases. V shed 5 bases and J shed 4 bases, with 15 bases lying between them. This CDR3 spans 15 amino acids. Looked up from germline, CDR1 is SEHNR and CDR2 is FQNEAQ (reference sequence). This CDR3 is CASSQGPGVGNTIYF. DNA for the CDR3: TGTGCCAGCAGCCAGGGACCCGGCGTGGGAAACACCATATATTTT.

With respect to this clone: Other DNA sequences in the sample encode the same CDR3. The CDR3 loop reads CASSLGAAMNTEAFF. In DNA, the CDR3 is TGTGCCAGCAGCTTGGGGGCAGCAATGAACACTGAAGCTTTCTTT. V is TRBV5-6 and J is TRBJ1-1; no reliable D call. The CDR3 covers 15 residues. Germline V gene lookup returns CDR1 SGHDT and CDR2 YYEEEE. Trimming shortened V by 0 bases and J by 0 bases, and 9 bases separated the two germline ends.

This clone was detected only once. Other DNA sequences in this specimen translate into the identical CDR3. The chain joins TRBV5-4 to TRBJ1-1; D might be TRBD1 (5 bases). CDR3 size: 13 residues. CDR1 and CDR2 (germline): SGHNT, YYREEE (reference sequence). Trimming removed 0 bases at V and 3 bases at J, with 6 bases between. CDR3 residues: CASSLGQYTEAFF. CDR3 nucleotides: TGTGCCAGCAGCTTGGGACAGTACACTGAAGCTTTCTTT. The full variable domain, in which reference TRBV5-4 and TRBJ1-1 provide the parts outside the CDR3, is ETGVTQSPTHLIKTRGQQVTLRCSSQSGHNTVSWYQQALGQGPQFIFQYYREEENGRGNFPPRFSGLQFPNYSSELNVNALELDDSALYLCASSLGQYTEAFFGQGTRLTVV.

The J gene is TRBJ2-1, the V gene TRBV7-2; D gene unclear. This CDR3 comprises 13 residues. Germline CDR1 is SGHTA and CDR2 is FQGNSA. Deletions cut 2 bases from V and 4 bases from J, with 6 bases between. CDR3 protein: CASSLIRYNEQFF. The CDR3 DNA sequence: TGTGCCAGCAGCTTAATCCGGTACAATGAGCAGTTCTTC.

The CDR3 region has the DNA TGTGCCAGTAGTATATCCCCCGGCCCCTACAATGAGCAGTTCTTC. Amino acid sequence: CASSISPGPYNEQFF. The chain employs TRBV19 and TRBJ2-1, with D unresolved. CDR1 is LNHDA, CDR2 SQIVND, per germline (reference sequence). The V gene lost 2 bases and the J gene lost 2 bases, with 10 bases spanning the gap. The CDR3 covers 15 residues.

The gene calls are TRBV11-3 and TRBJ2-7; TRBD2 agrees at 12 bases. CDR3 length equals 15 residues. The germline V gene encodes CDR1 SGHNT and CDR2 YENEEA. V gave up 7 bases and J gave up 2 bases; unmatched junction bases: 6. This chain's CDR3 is CASTVTSGGPYEQYF. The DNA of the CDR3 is TGTGCCAGCACCGTGACTAGCGGGGGCCCCTACGAGCAGTACTTC.